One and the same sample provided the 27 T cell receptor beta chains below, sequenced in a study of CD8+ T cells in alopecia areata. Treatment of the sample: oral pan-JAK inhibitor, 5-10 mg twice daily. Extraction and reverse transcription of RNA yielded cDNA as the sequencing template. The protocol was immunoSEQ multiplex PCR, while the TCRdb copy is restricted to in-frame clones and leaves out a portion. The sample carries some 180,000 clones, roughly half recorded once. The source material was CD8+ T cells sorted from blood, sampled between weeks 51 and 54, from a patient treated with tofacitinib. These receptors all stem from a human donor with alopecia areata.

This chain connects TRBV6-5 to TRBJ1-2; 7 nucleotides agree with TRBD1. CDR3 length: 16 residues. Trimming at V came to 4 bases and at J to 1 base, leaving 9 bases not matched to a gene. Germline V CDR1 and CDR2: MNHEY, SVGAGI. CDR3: CASSSITDRSNYGYTF. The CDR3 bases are TGTGCCAGCAGTTCGATTACGGACAGGAGTAACTATGGCTACACCTTC.

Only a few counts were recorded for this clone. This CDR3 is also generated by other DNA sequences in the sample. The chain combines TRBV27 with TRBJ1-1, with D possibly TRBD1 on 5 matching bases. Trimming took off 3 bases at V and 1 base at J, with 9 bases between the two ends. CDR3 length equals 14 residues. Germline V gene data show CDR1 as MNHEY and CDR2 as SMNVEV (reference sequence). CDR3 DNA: TGTGCCAGCAGTTTGGGACCGCCGAACACTGAAGCTTTCTTT. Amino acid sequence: CASSLGPPNTEAFF.

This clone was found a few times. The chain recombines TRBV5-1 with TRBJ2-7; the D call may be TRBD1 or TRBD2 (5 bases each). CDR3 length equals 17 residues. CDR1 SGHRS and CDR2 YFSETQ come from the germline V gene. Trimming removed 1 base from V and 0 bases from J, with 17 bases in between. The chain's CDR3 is CASSLTRHRSGSYEQYF. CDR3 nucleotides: TGCGCCAGCAGCTTGACTAGACACAGGTCTGGCTCCTACGAGCAGTACTTC.

The CDR3 DNA reads TGCGCCAGCAGCCAATCCCCGAAAGGACAGGGCGTTTTGGAGACCCAGTACTTC. This translates into CASSQSPKGQGVLETQYF. This rearrangement joins TRBV4-3 to TRBJ2-5, with 8 bases that match TRBD1. In germline, CDR1 is LGHNA, CDR2 YSLEER. The CDR3 length is 18 residues. The V segment lost 2 bases and the J segment 5 bases; nucleotides outside the gene matches: 16.

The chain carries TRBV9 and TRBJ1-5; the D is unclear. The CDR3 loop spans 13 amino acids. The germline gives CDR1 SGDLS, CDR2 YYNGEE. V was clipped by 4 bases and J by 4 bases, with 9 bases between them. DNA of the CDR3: TGTGCCAGCAGCACAAGTACGAATCAGCCCCAGCATTTT. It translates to CASSTSTNQPQHF.

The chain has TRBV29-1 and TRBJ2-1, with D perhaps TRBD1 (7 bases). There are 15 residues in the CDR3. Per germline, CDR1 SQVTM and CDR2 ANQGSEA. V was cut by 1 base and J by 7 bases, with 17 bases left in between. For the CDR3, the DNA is TGCAGCGTTGAAGGTTCAGGGGGGCGCGTGAATGAGCAGTTCTTC. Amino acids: CSVEGSGGRVNEQFF.

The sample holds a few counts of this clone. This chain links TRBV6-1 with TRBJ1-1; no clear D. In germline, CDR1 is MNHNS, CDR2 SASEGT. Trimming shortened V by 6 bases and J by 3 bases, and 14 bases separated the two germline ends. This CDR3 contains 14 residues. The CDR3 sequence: CASSVRPGDTEAFF. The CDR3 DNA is TGTGCCAGCAGCGTCAGACCCGGCGACACTGAAGCTTTCTTT.

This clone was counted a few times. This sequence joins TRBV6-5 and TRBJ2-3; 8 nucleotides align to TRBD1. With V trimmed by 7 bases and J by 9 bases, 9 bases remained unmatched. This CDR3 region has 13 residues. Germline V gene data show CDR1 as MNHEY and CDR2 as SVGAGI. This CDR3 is CASTDRGSGTQYF. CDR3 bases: TGTGCCAGCACCGACAGGGGCAGCGGCACGCAGTATTTT.

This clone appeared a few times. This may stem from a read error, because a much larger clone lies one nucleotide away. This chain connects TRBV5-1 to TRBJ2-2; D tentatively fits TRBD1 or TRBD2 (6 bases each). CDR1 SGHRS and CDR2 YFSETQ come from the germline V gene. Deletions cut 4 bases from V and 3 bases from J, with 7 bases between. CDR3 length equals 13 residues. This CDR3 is CASSRGDTGELFF. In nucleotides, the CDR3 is TGCGCCAGCAGCAGGGGGGACACCGGGGAGCTGTTTTTT.

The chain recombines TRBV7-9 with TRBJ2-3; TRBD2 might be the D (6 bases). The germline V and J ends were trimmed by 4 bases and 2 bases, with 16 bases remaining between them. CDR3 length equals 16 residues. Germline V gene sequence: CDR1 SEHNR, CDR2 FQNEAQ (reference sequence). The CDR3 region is CASSSGTAGYTDTQYF. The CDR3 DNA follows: TGTGCCAGCAGCTCTGGGACTGCCGGGTACACAGATACGCAGTATTTT.

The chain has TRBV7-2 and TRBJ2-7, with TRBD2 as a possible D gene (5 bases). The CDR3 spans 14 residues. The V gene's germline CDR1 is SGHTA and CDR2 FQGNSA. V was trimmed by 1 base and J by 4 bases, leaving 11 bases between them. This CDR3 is CASSLGGIVYEQYF. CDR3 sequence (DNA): TGTGCCAGCAGCTTAGGAGGGATTGTGTACGAGCAGTACTTC.

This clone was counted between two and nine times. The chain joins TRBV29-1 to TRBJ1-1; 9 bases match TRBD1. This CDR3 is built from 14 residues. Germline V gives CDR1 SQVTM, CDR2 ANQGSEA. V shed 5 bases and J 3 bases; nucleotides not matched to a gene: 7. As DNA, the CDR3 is TGCAGCGTTCGAACAGGGGGCGCCGACACTGAAGCTTTCTTT. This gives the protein CSVRTGGADTEAFF. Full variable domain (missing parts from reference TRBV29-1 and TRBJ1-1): SAVISQKPSRDICQRGTSLTIQCQVDSQVTMMFWYRQQPGQSLTLIATANQGSEATYESGFVIDKFPISRPNLTFSTLTVSNMSPEDSSIYLCSVRTGGADTEAFFGQGTRLTVV.

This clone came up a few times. The CDR3 is CASSEGWVKAWNEQFF. The CDR3 bases are TGTGCCAGCAGTGAAGGTTGGGTTAAGGCTTGGAATGAGCAGTTCTTC. The J gene is TRBJ2-1, the V gene TRBV25-1; no definite D call. V lost 2 bases, J lost 7 bases, and 18 bases lay in between. Germline V CDR1 and CDR2: MGHDK, SYGVNS. CDR3 size: 16 residues.

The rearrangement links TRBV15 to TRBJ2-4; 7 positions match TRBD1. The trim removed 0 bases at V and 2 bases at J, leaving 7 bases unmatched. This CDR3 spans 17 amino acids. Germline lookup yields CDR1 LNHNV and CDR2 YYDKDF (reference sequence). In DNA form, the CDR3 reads TGTGCCACCAGCAGAGATGATCAGGGGGATACCAAAAACATTCAGTACTTC. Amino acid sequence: CATSRDDQGDTKNIQYF.

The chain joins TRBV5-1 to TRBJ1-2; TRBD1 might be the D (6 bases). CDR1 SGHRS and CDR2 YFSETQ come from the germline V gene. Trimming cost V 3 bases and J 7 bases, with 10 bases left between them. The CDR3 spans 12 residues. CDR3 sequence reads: CASSSQGTGYTF. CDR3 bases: TGCGCCAGCAGCTCACAGGGAACTGGCTACACCTTC. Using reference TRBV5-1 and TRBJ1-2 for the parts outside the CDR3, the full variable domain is KAGVTQTPRYLIKTRGQQVTLSCSPISGHRSVSWYQQTPGQGLQFLFEYFSETQRNKGNFPGRFSGRQFSNSRSEMNVSTLELGDSALYLCASSSQGTGYTFGSGTRLTVV.

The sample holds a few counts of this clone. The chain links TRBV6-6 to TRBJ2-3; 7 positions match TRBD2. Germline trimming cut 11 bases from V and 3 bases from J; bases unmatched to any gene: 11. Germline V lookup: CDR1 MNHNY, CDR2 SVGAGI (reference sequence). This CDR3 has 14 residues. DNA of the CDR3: TGTGCCGTTAGGGAGGGGAGCGGGACAGATACGCAGTATTTT. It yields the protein CAVREGSGTDTQYF.

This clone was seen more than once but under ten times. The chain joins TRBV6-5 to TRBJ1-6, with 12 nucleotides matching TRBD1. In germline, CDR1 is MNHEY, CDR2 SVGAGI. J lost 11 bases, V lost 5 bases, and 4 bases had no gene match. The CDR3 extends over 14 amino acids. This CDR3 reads CASSEGTGGAPLHF. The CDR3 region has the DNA TGTGCCAGCAGTGAAGGGACAGGGGGCGCACCCCTCCACTTT.

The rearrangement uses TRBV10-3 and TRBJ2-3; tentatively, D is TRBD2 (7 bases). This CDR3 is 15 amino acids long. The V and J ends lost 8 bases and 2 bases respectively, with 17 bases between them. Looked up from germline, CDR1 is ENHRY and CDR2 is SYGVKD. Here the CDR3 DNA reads TGTGCCATCGGGAAGGGGGGGGCCTCCACAGATACGCAGTATTTT. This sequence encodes CAIGKGGASTDTQYF.

CDR3 region: CATSRVRTGELFF. In nucleotides, the CDR3 is TGTGCCACCAGCAGAGTTCGCACCGGGGAGCTGTTTTTT. This chain joins TRBV15 and TRBJ2-2, with no clear D. The CDR3 is 13 amino acids. V dropped 1 base and J dropped 4 bases, with 4 bases sitting between them. Per germline, CDR1 LNHNV and CDR2 YYDKDF (reference sequence).

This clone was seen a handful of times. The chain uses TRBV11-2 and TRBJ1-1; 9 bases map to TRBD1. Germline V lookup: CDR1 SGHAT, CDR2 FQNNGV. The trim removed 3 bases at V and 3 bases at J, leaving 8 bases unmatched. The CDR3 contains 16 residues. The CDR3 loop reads CASSFWDRDRDTEAFF. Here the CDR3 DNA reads TGTGCCAGCAGCTTCTGGGACAGGGATCGTGACACTGAAGCTTTCTTT.

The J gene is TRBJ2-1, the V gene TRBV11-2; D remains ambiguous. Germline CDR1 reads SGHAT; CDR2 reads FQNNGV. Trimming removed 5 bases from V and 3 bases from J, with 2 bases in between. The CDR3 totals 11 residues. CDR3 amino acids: CASSGYNEQFF. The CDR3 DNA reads TGTGCCAGCAGCGGCTACAATGAGCAGTTCTTC.

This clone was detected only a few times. CDR3 residues: CASSLVGQEPSYEQYF. CDR3 DNA sequence: TGCGCCAGCAGCTTGGTTGGACAGGAACCCTCCTACGAGCAGTACTTC. This chain joins TRBV5-1 and TRBJ2-7, with TRBD1 matching over 7 bases. The junction had 6 bases not matched to a gene; V was cut back by 0 bases and J by 0 bases. The germline V gene encodes CDR1 SGHRS and CDR2 YFSETQ. CDR3 length: 16 amino acids.

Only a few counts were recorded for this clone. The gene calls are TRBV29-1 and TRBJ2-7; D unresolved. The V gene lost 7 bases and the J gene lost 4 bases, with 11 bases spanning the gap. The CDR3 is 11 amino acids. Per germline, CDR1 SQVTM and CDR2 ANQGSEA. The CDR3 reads CSGIVDYEQYF. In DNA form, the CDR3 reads TGCAGCGGAATAGTAGATTACGAGCAGTACTTC.

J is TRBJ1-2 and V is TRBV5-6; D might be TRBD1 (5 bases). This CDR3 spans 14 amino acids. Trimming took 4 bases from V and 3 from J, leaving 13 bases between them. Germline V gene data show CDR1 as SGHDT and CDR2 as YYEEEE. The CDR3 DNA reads TGTGCCAGCAGCGAGGAGGGAGGGGACTATGGCTACACCTTC. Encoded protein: CASSEEGGDYGYTF.

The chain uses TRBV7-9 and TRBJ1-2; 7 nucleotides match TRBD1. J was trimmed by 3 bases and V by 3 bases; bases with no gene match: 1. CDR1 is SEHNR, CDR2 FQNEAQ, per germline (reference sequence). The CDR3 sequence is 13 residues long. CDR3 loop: CASSFGTDYGYTF. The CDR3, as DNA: TGTGCCAGCAGCTTCGGGACAGACTATGGCTACACCTTC.

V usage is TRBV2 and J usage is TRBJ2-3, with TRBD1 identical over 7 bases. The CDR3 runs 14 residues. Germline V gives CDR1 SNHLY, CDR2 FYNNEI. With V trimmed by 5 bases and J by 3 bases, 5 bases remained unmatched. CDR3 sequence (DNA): TGTGCCAGCAGTCGACAGGGTGGGACAGATACGCAGTATTTT. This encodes CASSRQGGTDTQYF.

The CDR3 here is CASSPAGGQETQYF. The CDR3 DNA follows: TGCGCCAGCAGCCCAGCGGGGGGGCAAGAGACCCAGTACTTC. The gene calls are TRBV5-1 and TRBJ2-5, with 10 bases identical to TRBD2. Trimming at V came to 4 bases and at J to 2 bases, leaving 2 bases not matched to a gene. Germline V gene sequence: CDR1 SGHRS, CDR2 YFSETQ. The CDR3 has 14 residues.